Each of the 32 T cell receptor beta chains below was sequenced from the same sample in a study of graft-versus-host responses after intestinal transplantation listed by TCRdb under 2021. Libraries were prepared through the immunoSEQ multiplex PCR assay. Entries here come from immuneACCESS through TCRdb and include only in-frame sequences with V and J called. Some clones fail to appear in such tables; in the studies checked, an unresolved V gene covers under half of the shortfall, and the cause of the remainder is unknown. This sample lists 90,000 to 120,000 clones; about 87% were detected once. The biggest ten clones account for around 0.7% of the sample. These TCRs are of unknown antigen specificity. The meaning of the sample's time point label: cells obtained before transplantation from donor or recipient. This specimen was unstimulated CD4+ T cells sorted from spleen or lymph node cells, taken before transplant. These receptors all stem from a human donor who was the organ donor for an intestinal transplant.

This rearrangement joins TRBV9 to TRBJ2-2, with TRBD2 matching 13 bases. This CDR3 is 14 amino acids long. CDR1 SGDLS and CDR2 YYNGEE come from the germline V gene. The J segment lost 5 bases and the V segment lost 8 bases, leaving 3 bases of the junction unmatched. The CDR3 DNA sequence: TGTGCCAGTCGGACTAGCGGGAGTACCGGGGAGCTGTTTTTT. This gives the protein CASRTSGSTGELFF.

The chain links TRBV6-5 to TRBJ1-4, with TRBD1 matching 10 bases. The CDR3 is made up of 14 amino acids. Trimming at V came to 5 bases and at J to 6 bases, leaving 3 bases not matched to a gene. Germline V CDR1 and CDR2: MNHEY, SVGAGI. The CDR3 spells CASSRDRGDEKLFF. The CDR3 DNA is TGTGCCAGCAGTCGGGACAGGGGTGATGAAAAACTGTTTTTT.

The chain has TRBV7-9 and TRBJ1-3; D may be TRBD1 (5 bases). Between the trimmed V and J ends, which lost 2 bases and 4 bases, there was a span of 18 bases. The germline gives CDR1 SEHNR, CDR2 FQNEAQ (reference sequence). The CDR3 spans 17 residues. In DNA form, the CDR3 reads TGTGCCAGCAGCTTACGAACAGGAAGGGTCCCGGGAAACACCATATATTTT. Translation: CASSLRTGRVPGNTIYF.

CDR3 DNA: TGTGCCAGCATTACTAGCTCCTATAATTCACCCCTCCACTTT. Amino acids: CASITSSYNSPLHF. This chain uses TRBV6-1 with TRBJ1-6; D remains ambiguous. V was shortened by 7 bases and J by 0 bases, with 7 bases between the two germline ends. The CDR3 extends over 14 amino acids. CDR1 and CDR2 (germline): MNHNS, SASEGT.

This clone was found a few times. The identical CDR3 is also encoded by other nucleotide sequences in the sample. The CDR3 DNA reads TGTGCCAGCAGCCGCGACACGTCGAACACTGAAGCTTTCTTT. Translation: CASSRDTSNTEAFF. V and J are TRBV7-9 and TRBJ1-1; D is unclear. Germline CDR1 SEHNR, CDR2 FQNEAQ (reference sequence). The length of the CDR3 is 14 residues. With 5 bases removed from V and 1 base from J, the gap between germline ends came to 11 bases.

The J gene is TRBJ1-1, the V gene TRBV7-2, with D hard to call. CDR1 SGHTA and CDR2 FQGNSA come from the germline V gene. The germline V and J ends were trimmed by 3 bases and 4 bases, with 9 bases remaining between them. The CDR3 runs 13 residues. The CDR3 DNA sequence: TGTGCCAGCAGCTTCTACAAACGCACTGAAGCTTTCTTT. It codes for CASSFYKRTEAFF.

The chain has TRBV6-5 and TRBJ2-7; D is uncertain. Trimming removed 2 bases at V and 0 bases at J, with 14 bases between. The CDR3 consists of 16 residues. From germline, CDR1 is MNHEY and CDR2 SVGAGI. The CDR3 DNA sequence: TGTGCCAGCAGTTACGAAGGCAGGTTCTTCTCCTACGAGCAGTACTTC. Translation gives CASSYEGRFFSYEQYF.

The chain uses TRBV4-1 and TRBJ2-1; D unclear. There are 13 residues in the CDR3. Looked up from germline, CDR1 is MGHRA and CDR2 is YSYEKL. V was trimmed by 4 bases and J by 4 bases, leaving 8 bases between them. The CDR3, as DNA: TGCGCCAGCAGCCGCGGACCGTACAATGAGCAGTTCTTC. This encodes CASSRGPYNEQFF.

J is TRBJ1-5 and V is TRBV4-1; no clear D. This CDR3 has 13 residues. V gave up 0 bases and J gave up 7 bases, with 7 bases separating them. CDR1 is MGHRA and CDR2 is YSYEKL in the germline V gene. Here the CDR3 DNA reads TGCGCCAGCAGCCAAGATACCGGACAGCCCCAGCATTTT. It specifies CASSQDTGQPQHF.

The rearrangement links TRBV7-9 to TRBJ2-5; 7 bases align to TRBD1. Trimming cost V 2 bases and J 5 bases; bases outside gene matches: 8. The CDR3 sequence is 15 residues long. Germline V gene data show CDR1 as SEHNR and CDR2 as FQNEAQ (reference sequence). CDR3 coding DNA: TGTGCCAGCAGCTTAACGGCAGGGGGAAAGGAGACCCAGTACTTC. Protein: CASSLTAGGKETQYF.

The rearrangement uses TRBV5-1 and TRBJ2-7, with 9 bases fitting TRBD2. This CDR3 is built from 16 residues. Germline CDR1 and CDR2: SGHRS and YFSETQ. Losses at the gene ends were 4 bases for V and 4 bases for J; bases not matched to a gene: 12. CDR3 sequence reads: CASSDTGTSLSYEQYF. Written as DNA, the CDR3 is TGCGCCAGCAGCGACACCGGGACTAGCCTTTCTTACGAGCAGTACTTC.

The chain couples TRBV6-6 to TRBJ1-1; perhaps TRBD1 as D (5 bases). The CDR3 has 14 residues. CDR1 is MNHNY and CDR2 is SVGAGI in the germline V gene (reference sequence). Trimming left V 6 bases short and J 4 bases short, with 15 bases between. The CDR3 reads CASRTAGLGTEAFF. The CDR3 DNA is TGTGCCAGCAGGACCGCAGGGTTAGGCACTGAAGCTTTCTTT.

This chain links TRBV19 with TRBJ1-6; D ambiguous. The V end was cut by 4 bases, the J end by 3 bases, with 10 bases between. CDR1 is LNHDA and CDR2 is SQIVND in the germline V gene (reference sequence). The CDR3 sequence is 15 residues long. In DNA form, the CDR3 reads TGTGCCAGTAGTAGAGAGAAAATCTATAATTCACCCCTCCACTTT. It encodes CASSREKIYNSPLHF.

The J gene is TRBJ2-5, the V gene TRBV19; D is ambiguous. TRBJ2-7 explains the end of the DNA better; the J call may be wrong. Germline CDR1 is LNHDA and CDR2 is SQIVND (reference sequence). The CDR3 covers 12 residues. The CDR3 DNA reads as TGTGCCAGTTCCATAAAGGGAAACGAGCAGTACTTC. Amino acids: CASSIKGNEQYF.

The chain couples TRBV6-5 to TRBJ1-3; D is ambiguous. CDR1 is MNHEY, CDR2 SVGAGI, per germline. V lost 6 bases to trimming and J lost 4 bases, with 13 bases between them. This CDR3 has 14 residues. Here the CDR3 DNA reads TGTGCCAGCAGGCAAGATCCAACGGGAAACACCATATATTTT. Its translation is CASRQDPTGNTIYF.

CDR3 protein: CASSADRTGTIGGYTF. The CDR3, as DNA: TGTGCCAGCAGTGCCGATAGGACAGGGACGATTGGTGGCTACACCTTC. V and J are TRBV28 and TRBJ1-2; 8 bases are a match to TRBD1. V dropped 5 bases and J dropped 7; count of bases not matched to a gene: 15. The germline V gene encodes CDR1 MDHEN and CDR2 SYDVKM. The CDR3 spans 16 residues.

V is TRBV11-2 and J is TRBJ2-5; D unresolved. V was pared by 4 bases and J by 5 bases, with 5 bases between. Looked up from germline, CDR1 is SGHAT and CDR2 is FQNNGV. The CDR3 covers 11 residues. CDR3 sequence: CASSSHETQYF. CDR3 DNA sequence: TGTGCCAGCAGCTCCCACGAGACCCAGTACTTC. Drawing the rest from reference TRBV11-2 and TRBJ2-5, the complete variable domain is EAGVAQSPRYKIIEKRQSVAFWCNPISGHATLYWYQQILGQGPKLLIQFQNNGVVDDSQLPKDRFSAERLKGVDSTLKIQPAKLEDSAVYLCASSSHETQYFGPGTRLLVL.

The rearrangement joins TRBV18 to TRBJ2-3, with 7 nucleotides matching TRBD1. Trimming cost V 4 bases and J 4 bases; bases outside gene matches: 11. Germline V gene sequence: CDR1 KGHSH, CDR2 LQKENI. The CDR3 extends over 16 amino acids. Written as DNA, the CDR3 is TGTGCCAGCTCACGACCGACAGGGCGACCCGCAGATACGCAGTATTTT. It codes for CASSRPTGRPADTQYF.

Comment on this clone: A read error may account for a junction end that differs from germline. The chain carries TRBV4-1 and TRBJ2-2, with D perhaps assigned TRBD1 or TRBD2 (5 bases each). The CDR3 runs to 8 residues. Germline V CDR1 and CDR2: MGHRA, YSYEKL. DNA of the CDR3: TGCGCCAGCAGCCCAGGGACCTTT. Encoded protein: CASSPGTF.

The rearrangement joins TRBV12-2 to TRBJ2-5. The J call may not be correct, given that the DNA end is closer to TRBJ2-7. TRBV12-2 has pseudogene status. The CDR3 is 11 amino acids. CDR3 DNA sequence: TGTGCAAGTCGCGTTATGGACGAGCAGTACTTC. Amino acid sequence: CASRVMDEQYF.

This chain joins TRBV7-8 and TRBJ1-4; D is uncertain. This CDR3 contains 16 residues. Germline loops: CDR1 SGHVS, CDR2 FQNEAQ. Trimming removed 2 bases at V and 1 base at J, with 11 bases between. The CDR3 DNA follows: TGTGCCAGCAGCTTAACCCCCGGGAGAACTAATGAAAAACTGTTTTTT. Translated, it gives CASSLTPGRTNEKLFF.

The J gene is TRBJ2-7, the V gene TRBV10-1; 7 nucleotides line up with TRBD1. The germline CDR1 and CDR2 sequences are WNHNN and SYGVQD (reference sequence). The ends lost 4 bases at V and 4 bases at J; junction bases unmatched: 7. The CDR3 runs 14 residues. In DNA, the CDR3 is TGCGCCAGCAGTGTCACAGGGGTTCCATACGAGCAGTACTTC. Translated: CASSVTGVPYEQYF.

The V gene is TRBV5-1, the J gene TRBJ2-2, with D uncertain. CDR3 length: 16 residues. From germline, CDR1 is SGHRS and CDR2 YFSETQ. V shed 0 bases and J shed 1 base, with 10 bases lying between them. In DNA form, the CDR3 reads TGCGCCAGCAGCTTGGGTTCCGGAGTGAACACCGGGGAGCTGTTTTTT. Translated, it gives CASSLGSGVNTGELFF.

The chain joins TRBV30 to TRBJ2-3, with D maybe TRBD1 (6 bases). The germline V and J ends were trimmed by 3 bases and 4 bases, with 26 bases remaining between them. The CDR3 contains 18 residues. The germline V gene has CDR1 GTSNPN and CDR2 SVGIG (reference sequence). CDR3 in amino acids: CAWSPRTAKAYVSDTQYF. The CDR3 DNA is TGTGCCTGGAGCCCTCGGACAGCAAAAGCGTACGTGTCAGATACGCAGTATTTT.

V gene TRBV11-2 combines with J gene TRBJ2-2, with D possibly TRBD1 on 5 matching bases. The ends were cut back, 2 bases at V and 4 bases at J, with 11 bases in the middle. Germline loops: CDR1 SGHAT, CDR2 FQNNGV. The CDR3 is made up of 15 amino acids. CDR3 residues: CASSLRGSFTGELFF. CDR3 bases: TGTGCCAGCAGCTTAAGGGGCAGCTTCACCGGGGAGCTGTTTTTT.

This clone showed up just once. The chain is built from TRBV5-4 and TRBJ1-2; TRBD1 might be the D (5 bases). Germline V gene lookup returns CDR1 SGHNT and CDR2 YYREEE (reference sequence). This CDR3 is built from 15 residues. V lost 0 bases and J lost 4, with 13 bases in between. This CDR3 is CASSLVAAGTYGYTF. In DNA, the CDR3 is TGTGCCAGCAGCTTGGTGGCAGCCGGGACCTATGGCTACACCTTC.

This clone was recorded only once. J is TRBJ2-1 and V is TRBV6-1; 7 nucleotides line up with TRBD2. CDR1 MNHNS and CDR2 SASEGT come from the germline V gene. With V trimmed by 7 bases and J by 7 bases, 13 bases remained unmatched. The CDR3 sequence is 15 residues long. The CDR3 sequence is CASIVWWEGPNEQFF. The CDR3 nucleotides are TGTGCCAGCATCGTATGGTGGGAGGGCCCGAATGAGCAGTTCTTC.

A single count supports this clone. The J gene is TRBJ1-5, the V gene TRBV18, with 7 positions matching TRBD1. The CDR3 has 15 residues. Losses at the gene ends were 3 bases for V and 2 bases for J; bases not matched to a gene: 4. Germline V gene data show CDR1 as KGHSH and CDR2 as LQKENI. The CDR3 DNA is TGTGCCAGCTCACCGATCCAGGGGGGCAATCAGCCCCAGCATTTT. Translating gives CASSPIQGGNQPQHF.

This sequence joins TRBV11-2 and TRBJ1-2; D is unresolved. The CDR3 extends over 15 amino acids. The germline V gene has CDR1 SGHAT and CDR2 FQNNGV. Deletions cut 5 bases from V and 4 bases from J, with 17 bases between. DNA of the CDR3: TGTGCCAGCAGCGTATCCTGGAGGGTTGGCTATGGCTACACCTTC. This translates into CASSVSWRVGYGYTF.

This clone was counted a few times. The chain has TRBV4-1 and TRBJ1-3; D remains ambiguous. The CDR3 totals 18 residues. The V and J ends lost 0 bases and 2 bases respectively, with 17 bases between them. The germline V gene has CDR1 MGHRA and CDR2 YSYEKL. The CDR3 region is CASSQERRRQLTGNTIYF. The CDR3 region has the DNA TGCGCCAGCAGCCAAGAGCGACGACGGCAACTTACTGGAAACACCATATATTTT.

The chain combines TRBV18 with TRBJ2-7; a weak D match, TRBD1 (6 bases). This CDR3 spans 13 amino acids. Germline CDR1 KGHSH, CDR2 LQKENI. Trimming stripped 0 bases from V and 4 bases from J, with 7 bases between. The CDR3 DNA follows: TGTGCCAGCTCACCACCCGGACAGTACGAGCAGTACTTC. It translates to CASSPPGQYEQYF.

This clone was observed a few times. Other nucleotide sequences from this sample produce the same CDR3. The chain employs TRBV9 and TRBJ1-1; maybe TRBD1 (6 bases). Trimming shortened V by 2 bases and J by 6 bases, and 17 bases separated the two germline ends. The germline gives CDR1 SGDLS, CDR2 YYNGEE. This CDR3 has 15 residues. CDR3 sequence reads: CASSVREGGSSEAFF. DNA of the CDR3: TGTGCCAGCAGCGTGAGGGAGGGGGGTTCGTCTGAAGCTTTCTTT.